This T cell receptor (beta chain) is drawn from a study of cytomegalovirus exposure and HLA in healthy donors. Primers: 60 Vbeta forward and 13 Jbeta reverse. Clones were read by immunoSEQ multiplex PCR, and TCRdb kept only the in-frame ones, dropping some. Altogether around 180,000 clones are present, approximately 88% being singletons, with the ten largest covering 0.25% to 0.3%. This clone was detected only once. The CDR3 extends over 16 amino acids. Trimming removed 0 bases at V and 2 bases at J, with 15 bases between. Per germline, CDR1 SGHNT and CDR2 YYREEE (reference sequence). The source material was PBMCs. The V call is TRBV5-4, the J call TRBJ2-7, with D perhaps matching TRBD1 (5 bases). The receptor was isolated from a boy aged 5-17 years in good health and CMV-seronegative. Here the CDR3 reads CASSLGGDIFTYEQYF. CDR3 nucleotide sequence: TGTGCCAGCAGCTTGGGGGGCGACATATTCACCTACGAGCAGTACTTC.